The source of this T cell receptor (beta chain) is a study of cytomegalovirus exposure and HLA in healthy donors. Germline V gene lookup returns CDR1 KGHSH and CDR2 LQKENI. This CDR3 is built from 15 residues. Trimming removed 6 bases from V and 1 base from J; junction bases left unmatched: 6. With 60 Vbeta and 13 Jbeta primers, the PCR was carried out. Sequenced by immunoSEQ multiplex PCR; TCRdb stores in-frame clones only, minus some. The sample carries 150,000 or so clones, approximately 80% recorded once. The TCR was taken from a man in his fifties in good health and CMV-seronegative. V usage is TRBV18 and J usage is TRBJ1-5; 7 nucleotides match TRBD1. Sequences were obtained from PBMCs. The CDR3 nucleotides are TGTGCCAGCTCCTTAGACAGGGCAAGCAATCAGCCCCAGCATTTT. Its protein is CASSLDRASNQPQHF.